A selection of T cell receptor beta chains follows, all from one sample in a study of a mutant IDH1 vaccine in newly diagnosed glioma. These receptors have no known antigen. Libraries were prepared by immunoSEQ multiplex PCR; TCRdb keeps only in-frame clonotypes and omits some of them. The table lists roughly 45,000 clones, roughly 83% of them singletons, with 2% to 3% in the top ten. This material consisted of PBMCs, taken from a glioma patient whose treatment included an IDH1 peptide vaccine. All receptors derive from a woman aged 18-35 years with glioma. Some clones in this sample may be carry-over from other donors' samples. Each CDR3 is given with its conserved first and last residue. A D gene is named only where the DNA matches it firmly. Size tells how often a clone was seen (once, few, many) or the class of an expanded clone, and some rows leave it out.

V gene: TRBV25-1; CDR3 length: 11; D gene: NA; J gene: TRBJ2-5; clone size: NA; CDR3 protein: CASSESRIEYF; CDR3 DNA: TGTGCCAGCAGTGAATCCCGAATCGAGTACTTC
V gene: TRBV29-1; CDR3 length: 13; D gene: NA; J gene: TRBJ1-2; clone size: few; CDR3 protein: CSVTGRSNYGYTF; CDR3 DNA: TGCAGCGTGACGGGCAGATCTAACTATGGCTACACCTTC
V gene: TRBV19; CDR3 length: 15; D gene: TRBD2; J gene: TRBJ2-1; clone size: NA; CDR3 protein: CASSATSGDYNEQFF; CDR3 DNA: TGTGCCAGTAGTGCGACTAGCGGGGACTACAATGAGCAGTTCTTC
V gene: TRBV6-5; CDR3 length: 16; D gene: TRBD2; J gene: TRBJ2-3; clone size: once; CDR3 protein: CASSYATSGSSDTQYF; CDR3 DNA: TGTGCCAGCAGTTACGCGACTAGCGGGAGTTCAGATACGCAGTATTTT
V gene: TRBV5-6; CDR3 length: 15; D gene: TRBD2; J gene: TRBJ2-5; clone size: NA; CDR3 protein: CASSISAGRAKTQYF; CDR3 DNA: TGTGCCAGCAGCATCTCGGCGGGGAGGGCCAAGACCCAGTACTTC
V gene: TRBV7-9; CDR3 length: 14; D gene: NA; J gene: TRBJ2-1; clone size: NA; CDR3 protein: CASRDWTPNNEQFF; CDR3 DNA: TGTGCCAGCAGAGACTGGACTCCTAACAATGAGCAGTTCTTC
V gene: TRBV28; CDR3 length: 15; D gene: TRBD1; J gene: TRBJ1-5; clone size: NA; CDR3 protein: CASSPTGKGNQPQHF; CDR3 DNA: TGTGCCAGCAGCCCGACAGGGAAGGGCAATCAGCCCCAGCATTTT
V gene: TRBV2; CDR3 length: 13; D gene: TRBD1; J gene: TRBJ1-2; clone size: NA; CDR3 protein: CASKEGADYGYTF; CDR3 DNA: TGTGCCAGCAAGGAGGGGGCCGACTATGGCTACACCTTC
V gene: TRBV27; CDR3 length: 13; D gene: NA; J gene: TRBJ1-5; clone size: NA; CDR3 protein: CASSLTDNQPQHF; CDR3 DNA: TGTGCCAGCAGTTTGACAGACAATCAGCCCCAGCATTTT
V gene: TRBV19; CDR3 length: 14; D gene: NA; J gene: TRBJ2-2; clone size: NA; CDR3 protein: CASSLDANTGELFF; CDR3 DNA: TGTGCCAGTAGTCTGGACGCGAACACCGGGGAGCTGTTTTTT
V gene: TRBV7-3; CDR3 length: 13; D gene: TRBD1; J gene: TRBJ1-2; clone size: NA; CDR3 protein: CASSLDRGYGYTF; CDR3 DNA: TGTGCCAGCAGCCTGGACAGGGGGTATGGCTACACCTTC
V gene: TRBV10-3; CDR3 length: 15; D gene: NA; J gene: TRBJ2-1; clone size: NA; CDR3 protein: CAIRVDRTVWDEQFF; CDR3 DNA: TGTGCCATCAGGGTGGACAGAACGGTTTGGGATGAGCAGTTCTTC
V gene: TRBV13; CDR3 length: 16; D gene: TRBD1; J gene: TRBJ2-1; clone size: once; CDR3 protein: CASSTWTGGRMNEQFF; CDR3 DNA: TGTGCCAGCAGCACCTGGACAGGGGGCCGAATGAATGAGCAGTTCTTC
V gene: TRBV30; CDR3 length: 14; D gene: TRBD1; J gene: TRBJ1-5; clone size: few; CDR3 protein: CAWGQGGSNQPQHF; CDR3 DNA: TGTGCCTGGGGACAGGGGGGAAGCAATCAGCCCCAGCATTTT
V gene: TRBV6-1; CDR3 length: 16; D gene: TRBD1; J gene: TRBJ1-5; clone size: NA; CDR3 protein: CASSADRGPGNQPQHF; CDR3 DNA: TGTGCCAGCAGTGCTGACAGGGGGCCGGGCAATCAGCCCCAGCATTTT
V gene: TRBV27; CDR3 length: 17; D gene: NA; J gene: TRBJ2-5; clone size: NA; CDR3 protein: CASSLLRQGRAKETQYF; CDR3 DNA: TGTGCCAGCAGTTTACTGAGACAGGGGAGGGCGAAAGAGACCCAGTACTTC
V gene: TRBV6-5; CDR3 length: 15; D gene: NA; J gene: TRBJ2-7; clone size: NA; CDR3 protein: CASSREGTSSYEQYF; CDR3 DNA: TGTGCCAGCAGCCGCGAAGGTACTAGCTCCTACGAGCAGTACTTC
V gene: TRBV6-6; CDR3 length: 14; D gene: TRBD1; J gene: TRBJ1-3; clone size: NA; CDR3 protein: CASSWDRVINTIYF; CDR3 DNA: TGTGCCAGCAGTTGGGACAGGGTGATTAACACCATATATTTT
V gene: TRBV12-5; CDR3 length: 15; D gene: NA; J gene: TRBJ1-2; clone size: NA; CDR3 protein: CASGLVGGSNYGYTF; CDR3 DNA: TGTGCTAGTGGTTTGGTAGGAGGGAGCAACTATGGCTACACCTTC
V gene: TRBV23-1; CDR3 length: 15; D gene: NA; J gene: TRBJ1-1; clone size: NA; CDR3 protein: CASSQFITGPTEAFF; CDR3 DNA: TGCGCCAGCAGTCAATTCATAACAGGGCCAACTGAAGCTTTCTTT
V gene: TRBV7-2; CDR3 length: 13; D gene: NA; J gene: TRBJ1-5; clone size: NA; CDR3 protein: CASSLVNDQPQHF; CDR3 DNA: TGTGCCAGCAGCTTAGTGAACGATCAGCCCCAGCATTTT
V gene: TRBV5-1; CDR3 length: 15; D gene: TRBD1; J gene: TRBJ1-2; clone size: NA; CDR3 protein: CASSLRAGGNYGYTF; CDR3 DNA: TGCGCCAGCAGCCTGAGGGCAGGGGGGAACTATGGCTACACCTTC
V gene: TRBV6-5; CDR3 length: 12; D gene: NA; J gene: TRBJ2-1; clone size: once; CDR3 protein: CASSDRGNEQFF; CDR3 DNA: TGTGCCAGCAGCGACCGGGGCAATGAGCAGTTCTTC
V gene: TRBV10-3; CDR3 length: 15; D gene: TRBD2; J gene: TRBJ2-1; clone size: NA; CDR3 protein: CAISEMTGGPNEQFF; CDR3 DNA: TGTGCCATCAGTGAGATGACGGGGGGACCTAATGAGCAGTTCTTC
V gene: TRBV5-1; CDR3 length: 19; D gene: TRBD2; J gene: TRBJ2-2; clone size: NA; CDR3 protein: CASSLPSTSRYTSTGELFF; CDR3 DNA: TGCGCCAGCAGCTTGCCCTCGACTAGCAGGTATACGAGCACCGGGGAGCTGTTTTTT
V gene: TRBV5-6; CDR3 length: 11; D gene: NA; J gene: TRBJ1-1; clone size: NA; CDR3 protein: CASSLDTEAFF; CDR3 DNA: TGTGCCAGCAGCTTGGACACTGAAGCTTTCTTT
V gene: TRBV2; CDR3 length: 12; D gene: NA; J gene: TRBJ2-7; clone size: NA; CDR3 protein: CASRAGGYEQYF; CDR3 DNA: TGTGCCAGCAGGGCCGGGGGCTACGAGCAGTACTTC
V gene: TRBV9; CDR3 length: 15; D gene: TRBD1; J gene: TRBJ1-2; clone size: NA; CDR3 protein: CASSITSGTAYGYTF; CDR3 DNA: TGTGCCAGCAGCATAACTTCCGGGACAGCCTATGGCTACACCTTC
V gene: TRBV5-4; CDR3 length: 15; D gene: TRBD2; J gene: TRBJ2-7; clone size: NA; CDR3 protein: CASRYAGGPVYEQYF; CDR3 DNA: TGTGCCAGCAGGTACGCGGGGGGCCCCGTCTACGAGCAGTACTTC
V gene: TRBV5-5; CDR3 length: 15; D gene: NA; J gene: TRBJ2-2; clone size: medium-sized; CDR3 protein: CASSPPSTRTGELFF; CDR3 DNA: TGTGCCAGCAGCCCTCCGTCTACTAGGACCGGGGAGCTGTTTTTT
V gene: TRBV18; CDR3 length: 13; D gene: NA; J gene: TRBJ1-1; clone size: NA; CDR3 protein: CASSPMGPQEAFF; CDR3 DNA: TGTGCCAGCTCACCAATGGGGCCTCAGGAAGCTTTCTTT
V gene: TRBV9; CDR3 length: 13; D gene: NA; J gene: TRBJ2-5; clone size: NA; CDR3 protein: CASSVTSVETQYF; CDR3 DNA: TGTGCCAGCAGCGTAACGAGCGTAGAGACCCAGTACTTC
V gene: TRBV5-1; CDR3 length: 12; D gene: TRBD2; J gene: TRBJ2-1; clone size: NA; CDR3 protein: CASSPGGYEQFF; CDR3 DNA: TGCGCCAGCAGCCCGGGAGGCTATGAGCAGTTCTTC
V gene: TRBV5-1; CDR3 length: 15; D gene: NA; J gene: TRBJ1-4; clone size: NA; CDR3 protein: CASSFRQAFNEKLFF; CDR3 DNA: TGCGCCAGCAGCTTTCGACAGGCGTTTAATGAAAAACTGTTTTTT
V gene: TRBV30; CDR3 length: 12; D gene: TRBD1; J gene: TRBJ2-7; clone size: NA; CDR3 protein: CAWRDRGYEQYF; CDR3 DNA: TGTGCCTGGAGGGACAGGGGATACGAGCAGTACTTC